A selection of T cell receptor beta chains follows, all from one sample in a study of monozygotic twins with inflammatory bowel disease. TCRdb reanalyzed the 5' RACE reads and collapses them to one entry per CDR3 protein, without DNA. Recorded for this sample: 440,000 or so distinct CDR3 sequences. The sample was blood. The receptors stem from a human donor with ulcerative colitis or Crohn's disease, or a healthy co-twin of an affected twin (not recorded which). The CDR3 runs from the conserved cysteine through the conserved F or W.

TRBJ2-3 | TRBV30 | 16 | CAWSFLGAGGTDTQYF
TRBJ2-1 | TRBV7-8 | 18 | CASIRAGGNGLGINEQFF
TRBJ1-1 | TRBV6-1 | 14 | CASSAMGTNTEAFF
TRBJ1-5 | TRBV2 | 14 | CASSEADRGQPQHF
TRBJ1-1 | TRBV16 | 15 | CASSQSWRLNTEAFF
TRBJ1-2 | TRBV4-1 | 11 | CASSQEGGYTF
TRBJ1-1 | TRBV7-9 | 17 | CASSGFRTGPMNTEAFF
TRBJ2-3 | TRBV20-1 | 15 | CSASEAGGMADTQYF
TRBJ2-5 | TRBV7-6 | 16 | CASSLSVTSITETQYF
TRBJ2-3 | TRBV5-1 | 18 | CASTQWGPGTTRTDTQYF
TRBJ1-6 | TRBV11-2 | 14 | CASSAGQSNSPLHF
TRBJ2-7 | TRBV7-2 | 15 | CSSSLEGTNPYEQYF
TRBJ1-5 | TRBV28 | 15 | CASSFPDRRNQPQHF
TRBJ1-6 | TRBV5-1 | 14 | CASSLESSNSPLHF
TRBJ1-5 | TRBV19 | 12 | CASSILGQPQHF
TRBJ1-1 | TRBV6-1 | 12 | CASNFIWEGAFF